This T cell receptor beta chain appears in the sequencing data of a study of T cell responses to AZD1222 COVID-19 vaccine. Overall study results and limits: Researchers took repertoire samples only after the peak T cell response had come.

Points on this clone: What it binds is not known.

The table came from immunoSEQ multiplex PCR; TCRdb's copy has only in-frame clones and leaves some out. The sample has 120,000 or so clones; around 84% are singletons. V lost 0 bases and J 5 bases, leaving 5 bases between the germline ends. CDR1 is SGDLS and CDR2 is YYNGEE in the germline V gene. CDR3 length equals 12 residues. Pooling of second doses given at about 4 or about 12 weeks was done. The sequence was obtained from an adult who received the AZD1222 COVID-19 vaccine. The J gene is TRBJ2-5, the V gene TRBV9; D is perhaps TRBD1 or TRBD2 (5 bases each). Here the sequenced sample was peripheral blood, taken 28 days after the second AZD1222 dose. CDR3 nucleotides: TGTGCCAGCAGCGTAGGGGGGGAGACCCAGTACTTC. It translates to CASSVGGETQYF.